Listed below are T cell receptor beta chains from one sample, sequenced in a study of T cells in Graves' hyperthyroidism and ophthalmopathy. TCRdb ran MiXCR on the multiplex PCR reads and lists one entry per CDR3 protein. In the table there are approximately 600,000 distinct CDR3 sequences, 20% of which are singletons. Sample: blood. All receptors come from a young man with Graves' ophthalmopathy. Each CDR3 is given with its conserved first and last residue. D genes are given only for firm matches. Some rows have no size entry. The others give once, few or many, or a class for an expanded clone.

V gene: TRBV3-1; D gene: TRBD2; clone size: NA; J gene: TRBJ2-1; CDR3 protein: CASSQESRVAGNSEQFF; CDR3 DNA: TGTGCCAGCAGCCAAGAGTCGAGGGTAGCGGGAAATAGTGAGCAGTTCTTC
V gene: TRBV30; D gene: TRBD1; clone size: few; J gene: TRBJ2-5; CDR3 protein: CAWSIMGRGSETQYF; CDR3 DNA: TGTGCCTGGAGTATTATGGGCAGGGGGTCGGAGACCCAGTACTTC
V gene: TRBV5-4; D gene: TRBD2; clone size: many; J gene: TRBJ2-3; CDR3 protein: CASSFRTSGSTDTQYF; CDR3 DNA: TGTGCCAGCAGCTTCAGGACTAGCGGGAGCACAGATACGCAGTATTTT
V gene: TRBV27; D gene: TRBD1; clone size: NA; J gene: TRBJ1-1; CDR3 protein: CASSLTPPDRGNTEAFF; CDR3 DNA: TGTGCCAGCAGTTTAACCCCTCCCGACAGGGGCAACACTGAAGCTTTCTTT
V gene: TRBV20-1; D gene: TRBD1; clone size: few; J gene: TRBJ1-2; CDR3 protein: CSARVPGTVHYGYTF; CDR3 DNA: TGCAGTGCTAGAGTACCCGGGACAGTCCACTATGGCTACACCTTC
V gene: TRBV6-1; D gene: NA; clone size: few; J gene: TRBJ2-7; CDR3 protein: CASRKGLTSSYEQYF; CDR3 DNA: TGTGCCAGCAGGAAGGGACTTACAAGCTCCTACGAGCAGTACTTC
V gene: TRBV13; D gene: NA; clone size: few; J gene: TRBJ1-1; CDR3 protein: CASTVRGLNTEAFF; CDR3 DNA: TGTGCCAGCACCGTGAGGGGCCTGAACACTGAAGCTTTCTTT
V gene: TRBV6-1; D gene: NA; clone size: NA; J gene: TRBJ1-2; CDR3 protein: CASSESTALAYGYTF; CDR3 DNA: TGTGCCAGCAGTGAGTCGACAGCTCTGGCCTATGGCTACACCTTC
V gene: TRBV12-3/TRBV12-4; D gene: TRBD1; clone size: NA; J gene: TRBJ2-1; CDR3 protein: CASRITGVSYNEQFF; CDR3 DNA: TGTGCCAGCAGGATAACAGGGGTCTCCTACAATGAGCAGTTCTTC
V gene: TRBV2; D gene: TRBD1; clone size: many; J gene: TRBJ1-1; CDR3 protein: CASGTDRGRGLTEAFF; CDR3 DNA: TGTGCCAGCGGCACCGACAGGGGGCGCGGGCTCACTGAAGCTTTCTTT
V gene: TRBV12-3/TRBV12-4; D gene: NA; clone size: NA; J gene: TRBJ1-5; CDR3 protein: CATGFGGNQPQHF; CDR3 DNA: TGTGCCACTGGGTTCGGGGGCAATCAGCCCCAGCATTTT
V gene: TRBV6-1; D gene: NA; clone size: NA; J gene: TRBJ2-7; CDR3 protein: CASERDSVREQYF; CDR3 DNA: TGTGCCTCCGAACGGGACTCCGTACGGGAGCAGTACTTC
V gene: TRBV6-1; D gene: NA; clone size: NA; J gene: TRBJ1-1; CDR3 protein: CATLGLMNTEAFF; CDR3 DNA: TGTGCCACGTTAGGGCTTATGAACACTGAAGCTTTCTTT
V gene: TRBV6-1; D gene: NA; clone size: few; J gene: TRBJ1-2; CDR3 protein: CASRGGRNYGYTF; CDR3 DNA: TGTGCCAGCAGGGGAGGCCGAAACTATGGCTACACCTTC
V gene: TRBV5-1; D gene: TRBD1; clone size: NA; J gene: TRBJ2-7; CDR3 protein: CASSDGTGVSYEQYF; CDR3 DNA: TGCGCCAGCAGTGACGGGACAGGGGTCTCCTACGAGCAGTACTTC
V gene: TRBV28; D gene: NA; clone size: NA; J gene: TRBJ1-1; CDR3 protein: CASLPSGLGNTEAFF; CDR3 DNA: TGTGCCTCCTTACCCAGCGGACTGGGGAACACTGAAGCTTTCTTT
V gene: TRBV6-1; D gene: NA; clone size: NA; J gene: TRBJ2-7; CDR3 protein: CASSVLGGGSEQYF; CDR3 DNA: TGTGCCAGCAGTGTCCTCGGAGGGGGATCCGAGCAGTACTTC
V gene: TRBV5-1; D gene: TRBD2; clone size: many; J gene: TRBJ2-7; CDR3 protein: CASSLGLAELYEQYF; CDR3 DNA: TGCGCCAGCAGCTTGGGACTAGCGGAGCTCTACGAGCAGTACTTC
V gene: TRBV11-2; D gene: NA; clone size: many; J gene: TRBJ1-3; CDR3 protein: CASSPEGISGNTIYF; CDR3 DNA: TGTGCCAGCAGCCCAGAGGGGATCTCTGGAAACACCATATATTTT